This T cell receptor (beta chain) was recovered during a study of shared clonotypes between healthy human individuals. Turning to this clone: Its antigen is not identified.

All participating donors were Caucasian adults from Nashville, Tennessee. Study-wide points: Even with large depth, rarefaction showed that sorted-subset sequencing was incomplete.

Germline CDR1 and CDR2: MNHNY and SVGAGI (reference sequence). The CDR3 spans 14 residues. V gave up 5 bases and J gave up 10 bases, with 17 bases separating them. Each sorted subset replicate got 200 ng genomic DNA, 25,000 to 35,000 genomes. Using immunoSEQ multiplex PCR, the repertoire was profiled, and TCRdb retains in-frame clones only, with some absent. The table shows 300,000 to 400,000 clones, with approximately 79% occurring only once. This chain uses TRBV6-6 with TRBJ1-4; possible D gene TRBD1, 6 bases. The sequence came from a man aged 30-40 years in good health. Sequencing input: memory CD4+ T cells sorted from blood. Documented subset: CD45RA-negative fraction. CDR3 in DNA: TGTGCCAGCAGTACACAGGGTCCTTGGGGAAAACTGTTTTTT. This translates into CASSTQGPWGKLFF.